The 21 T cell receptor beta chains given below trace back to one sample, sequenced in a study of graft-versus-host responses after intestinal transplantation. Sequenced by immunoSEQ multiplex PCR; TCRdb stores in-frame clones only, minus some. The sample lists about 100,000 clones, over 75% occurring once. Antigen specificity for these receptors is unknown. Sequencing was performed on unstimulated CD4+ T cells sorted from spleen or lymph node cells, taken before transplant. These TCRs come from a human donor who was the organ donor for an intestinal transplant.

The CDR3 nucleotides read TGTGCCTGGAAGGGACCCGGCTTAGGGTCACCCCTCCACTTT. Translating gives CAWKGPGLGSPLHF. The chain has TRBV30 and TRBJ1-6; D might be TRBD1 (5 bases). CDR1 is GTSNPN, CDR2 SVGIG, per germline (reference sequence). CDR3 length: 14 residues. The V end lost 4 bases, the J end lost 10 bases, and 17 bases lay between the germline ends. Looking up the rest from reference TRBV30 and TRBJ1-6 gives the full variable domain: SQTIHQWPATLVQPVGSPLSLECTVEGTSNPNLYWYRQAAGRGLQLLFYSVGIGQISSEVPQNLSASRPQDRQFILSSKKLLLSDSGFYLCAWKGPGLGSPLHFGNGTRLTVT.

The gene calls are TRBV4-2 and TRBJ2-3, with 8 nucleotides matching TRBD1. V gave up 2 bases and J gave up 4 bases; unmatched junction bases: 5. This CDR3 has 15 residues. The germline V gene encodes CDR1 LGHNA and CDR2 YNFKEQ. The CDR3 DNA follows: TGTGCCAGCAGCCAAATTGACAGGGGAGCAGATACGCAGTATTTT. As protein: CASSQIDRGADTQYF.

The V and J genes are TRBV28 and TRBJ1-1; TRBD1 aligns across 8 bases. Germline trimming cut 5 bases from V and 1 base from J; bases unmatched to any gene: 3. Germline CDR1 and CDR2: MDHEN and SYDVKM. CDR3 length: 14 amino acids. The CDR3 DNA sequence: TGTGCCAGCAGTACAGGGGGGTCGAACACTGAAGCTTTCTTT. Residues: CASSTGGSNTEAFF. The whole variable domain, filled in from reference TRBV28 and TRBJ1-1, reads DVKVTQSSRYLVKRTGEKVFLECVQDMDHENMFWYRQDPGLGLRLIYFSYDVKMKEKGDIPEGYSVSREKKERFSLILESASTNQTSMYLCASSTGGSNTEAFFGQGTRLTVV.

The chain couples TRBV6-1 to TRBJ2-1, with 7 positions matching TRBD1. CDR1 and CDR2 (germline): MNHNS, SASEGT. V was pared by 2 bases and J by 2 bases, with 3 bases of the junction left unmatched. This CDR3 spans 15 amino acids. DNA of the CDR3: TGTGCCAGCAGTGAATTAGGGACAGCCTACAATGAGCAGTTCTTC. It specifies CASSELGTAYNEQFF.

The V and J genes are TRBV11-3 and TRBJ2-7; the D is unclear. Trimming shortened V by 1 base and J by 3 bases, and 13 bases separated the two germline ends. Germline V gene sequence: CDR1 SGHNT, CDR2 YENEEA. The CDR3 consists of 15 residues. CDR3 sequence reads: CASSLGPGPDYEQYF. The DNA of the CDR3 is TGTGCCAGCAGCTTAGGGCCTGGCCCAGACTACGAGCAGTACTTC. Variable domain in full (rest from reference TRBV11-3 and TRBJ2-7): EAGVVQSPRYKIIEKKQPVAFWCNPISGHNTLYWYLQNLGQGPELLIRYENEEAVDDSQLPKDRFSAERLKGVDSTLKIQPAELGDSAVYLCASSLGPGPDYEQYFGPGTRLTVT.

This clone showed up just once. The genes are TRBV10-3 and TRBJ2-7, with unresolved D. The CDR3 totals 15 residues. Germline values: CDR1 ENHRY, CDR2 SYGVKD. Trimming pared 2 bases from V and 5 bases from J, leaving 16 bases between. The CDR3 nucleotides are TGTGCCATCAGTGAGCCAACCAAACGAGGTGACGAGCAGTACTTC. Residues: CAISEPTKRGDEQYF.

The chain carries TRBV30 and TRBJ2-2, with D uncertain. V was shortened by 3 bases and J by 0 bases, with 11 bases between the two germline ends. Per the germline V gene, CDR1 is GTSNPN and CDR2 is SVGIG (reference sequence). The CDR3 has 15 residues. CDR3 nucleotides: TGTGCCTGGAGGGAGAGCTGGGCGAACACCGGGGAGCTGTTTTTT. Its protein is CAWRESWANTGELFF.

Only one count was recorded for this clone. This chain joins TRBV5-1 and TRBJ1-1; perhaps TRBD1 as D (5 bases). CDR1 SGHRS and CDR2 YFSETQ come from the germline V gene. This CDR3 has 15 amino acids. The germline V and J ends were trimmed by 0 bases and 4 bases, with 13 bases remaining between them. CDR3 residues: CASSLGARVPTEAFF. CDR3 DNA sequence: TGCGCCAGCAGCTTGGGTGCCAGGGTTCCCACTGAAGCTTTCTTT.

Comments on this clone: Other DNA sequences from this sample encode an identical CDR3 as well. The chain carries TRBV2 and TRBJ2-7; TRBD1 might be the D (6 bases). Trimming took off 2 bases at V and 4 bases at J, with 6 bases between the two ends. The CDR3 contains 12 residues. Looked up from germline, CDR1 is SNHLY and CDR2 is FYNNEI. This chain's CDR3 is CASSEQGYEQYF. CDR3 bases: TGTGCCAGCAGTGAACAGGGGTACGAGCAGTACTTC.

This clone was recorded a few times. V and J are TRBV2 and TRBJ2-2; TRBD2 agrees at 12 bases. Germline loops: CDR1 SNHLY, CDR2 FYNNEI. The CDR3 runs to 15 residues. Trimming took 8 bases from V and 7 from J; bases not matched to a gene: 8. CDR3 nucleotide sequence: TGTGCCAGCTCGCTAGCGGGGGGGCCTAGCGGGGAGCTGTTTTTT. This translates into CASSLAGGPSGELFF.

This CDR3 is CASSIGGKDTQYF. The DNA of the CDR3 is TGTGCCAGTAGTATAGGTGGAAAGGATACGCAGTATTTT. This rearrangement joins TRBV19 to TRBJ2-3, with D hard to call. Trimming removed 1 base at V and 6 bases at J, with 8 bases between. The length of the CDR3 is 13 residues. CDR1 and CDR2 (germline): LNHDA, SQIVND (reference sequence).

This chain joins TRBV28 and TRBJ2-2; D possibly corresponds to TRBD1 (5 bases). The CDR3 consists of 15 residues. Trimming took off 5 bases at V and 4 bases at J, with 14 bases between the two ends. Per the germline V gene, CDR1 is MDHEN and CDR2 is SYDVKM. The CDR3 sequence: CASSILQGGTGELFF. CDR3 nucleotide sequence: TGTGCCAGCAGTATCCTGCAGGGTGGCACCGGGGAGCTGTTTTTT.

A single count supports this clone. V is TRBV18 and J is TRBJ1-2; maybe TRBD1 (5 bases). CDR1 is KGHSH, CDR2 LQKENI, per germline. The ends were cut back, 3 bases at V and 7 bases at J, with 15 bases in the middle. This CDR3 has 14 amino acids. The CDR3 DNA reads TGTGCCAGCTCACCGGCAGGGAAGACCGGTGGCTACACCTTC. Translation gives CASSPAGKTGGYTF.

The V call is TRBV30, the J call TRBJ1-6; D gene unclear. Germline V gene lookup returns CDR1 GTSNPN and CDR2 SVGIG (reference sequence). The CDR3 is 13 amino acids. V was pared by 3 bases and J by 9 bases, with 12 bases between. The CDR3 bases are TGTGCCTGGAGGCGAGGAAGTCCTTCACCCCTCCACTTT. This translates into CAWRRGSPSPLHF.

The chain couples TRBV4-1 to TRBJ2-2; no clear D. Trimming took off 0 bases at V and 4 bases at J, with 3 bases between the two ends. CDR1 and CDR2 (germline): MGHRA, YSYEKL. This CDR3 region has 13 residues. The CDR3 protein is CASSQDGTGELFF. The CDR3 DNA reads TGCGCCAGCAGCCAAGATGGCACCGGGGAGCTGTTTTTT.

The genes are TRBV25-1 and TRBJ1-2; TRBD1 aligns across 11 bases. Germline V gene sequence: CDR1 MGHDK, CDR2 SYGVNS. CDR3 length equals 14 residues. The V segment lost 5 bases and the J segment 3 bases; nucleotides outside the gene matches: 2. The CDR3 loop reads CASSSGQGDYGYTF. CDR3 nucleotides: TGTGCCAGCAGTTCGGGACAGGGGGACTATGGCTACACCTTC.

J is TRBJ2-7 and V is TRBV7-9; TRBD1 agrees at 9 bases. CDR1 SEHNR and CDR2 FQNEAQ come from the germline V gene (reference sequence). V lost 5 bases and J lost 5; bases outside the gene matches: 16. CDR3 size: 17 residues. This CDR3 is CASSRTGGTGRDDEQYF. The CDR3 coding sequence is TGTGCCAGCAGCCGTACAGGGGGGACAGGGAGGGACGACGAGCAGTACTTC.

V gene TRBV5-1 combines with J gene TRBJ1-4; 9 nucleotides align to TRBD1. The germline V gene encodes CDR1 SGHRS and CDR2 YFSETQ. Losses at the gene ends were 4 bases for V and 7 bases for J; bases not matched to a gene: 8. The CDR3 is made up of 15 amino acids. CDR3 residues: CASSAGQGIGEKLFF. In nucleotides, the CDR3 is TGCGCCAGCAGCGCGGGACAGGGAATCGGTGAAAAACTGTTTTTT.

The CDR3 is CASRQRQGAGQPQHF. The CDR3 DNA follows: TGTGCCAGCAGGCAGAGACAGGGGGCGGGTCAGCCCCAGCATTTT. The rearrangement joins TRBV28 to TRBJ1-5, with 10 bases lining up with TRBD1. The ends lost 6 bases at V and 6 bases at J; junction bases unmatched: 8. The germline V gene has CDR1 MDHEN and CDR2 SYDVKM. This CDR3 is built from 15 residues.

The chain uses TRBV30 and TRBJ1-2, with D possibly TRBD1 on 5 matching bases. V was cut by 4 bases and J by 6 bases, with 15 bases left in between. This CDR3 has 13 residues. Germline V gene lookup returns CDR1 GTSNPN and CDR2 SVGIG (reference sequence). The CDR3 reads CAWKAVGGNGYTF. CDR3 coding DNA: TGTGCCTGGAAGGCCGTTGGGGGTAATGGCTACACCTTC.

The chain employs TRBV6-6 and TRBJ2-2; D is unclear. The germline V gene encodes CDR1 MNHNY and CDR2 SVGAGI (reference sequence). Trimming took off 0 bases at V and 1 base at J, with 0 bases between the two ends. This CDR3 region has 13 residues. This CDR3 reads CASSYSNTGELFF. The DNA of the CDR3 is TGTGCCAGCAGTTACTCGAACACCGGGGAGCTGTTTTTT.